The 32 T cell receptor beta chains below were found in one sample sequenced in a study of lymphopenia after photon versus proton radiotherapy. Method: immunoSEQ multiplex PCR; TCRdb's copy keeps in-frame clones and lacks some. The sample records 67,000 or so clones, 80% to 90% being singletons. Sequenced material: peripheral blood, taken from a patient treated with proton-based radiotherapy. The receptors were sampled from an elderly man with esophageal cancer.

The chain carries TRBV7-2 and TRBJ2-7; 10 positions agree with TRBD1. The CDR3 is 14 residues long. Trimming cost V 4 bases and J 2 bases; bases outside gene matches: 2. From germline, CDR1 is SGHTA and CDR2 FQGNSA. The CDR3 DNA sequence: TGTGCCAGCAGCTCCGGACAGGGGGCCTACGAGCAGTACTTC. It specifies CASSSGQGAYEQYF.

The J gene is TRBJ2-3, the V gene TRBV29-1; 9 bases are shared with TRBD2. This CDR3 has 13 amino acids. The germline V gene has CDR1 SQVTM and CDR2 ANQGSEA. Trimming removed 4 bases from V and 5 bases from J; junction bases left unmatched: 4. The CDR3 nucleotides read TGCAGCGTTGTGCGGGGGGGAGGAGATACGCAGTATTTT. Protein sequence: CSVVRGGGDTQYF.

The CDR3 DNA sequence: TGCGCCAGCAAGCAGGGGACAGGGTCGGACATTCAGTACTTC. The encoded protein is CASKQGTGSDIQYF. The V and J genes are TRBV5-1 and TRBJ2-4; 9 positions match TRBD1. Germline-derived CDR1 and CDR2 are SGHRS and YFSETQ. The V segment lost 6 bases and the J segment 8 bases; nucleotides outside the gene matches: 9. The CDR3 runs to 14 residues.

The CDR3 coding sequence is TGTGCCAGCAGCTCTCGACTAGCTATCGAGACCCAGTACTTC. This translates into CASSSRLAIETQYF. V is TRBV5-5 and J is TRBJ2-5, with 7 bases fitting TRBD2. This CDR3 is 14 amino acids long. The V gene's germline CDR1 is SGHKS and CDR2 YYEKEE (reference sequence). V lost 3 bases, J lost 5 bases, and 7 bases stayed unmatched.

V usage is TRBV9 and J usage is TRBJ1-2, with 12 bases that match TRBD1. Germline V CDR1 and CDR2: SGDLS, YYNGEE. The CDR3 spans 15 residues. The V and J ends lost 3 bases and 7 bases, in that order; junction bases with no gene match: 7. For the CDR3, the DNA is TGTGCCAGCAGCGGAGGGGACAGGGGGCAGGGTGGCTACACCTTC. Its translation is CASSGGDRGQGGYTF.

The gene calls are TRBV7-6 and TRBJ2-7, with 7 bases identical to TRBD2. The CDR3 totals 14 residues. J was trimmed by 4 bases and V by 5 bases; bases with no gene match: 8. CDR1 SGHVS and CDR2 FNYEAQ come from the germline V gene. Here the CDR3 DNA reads TGTGCCAGCAGCCCTTCGGGGGGAGCGTACGAGCAGTACTTC. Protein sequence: CASSPSGGAYEQYF.

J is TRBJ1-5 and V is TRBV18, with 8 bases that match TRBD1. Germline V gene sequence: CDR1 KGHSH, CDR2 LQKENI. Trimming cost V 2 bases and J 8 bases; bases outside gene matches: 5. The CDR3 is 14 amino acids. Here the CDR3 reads CASSPRTGGEPQHF. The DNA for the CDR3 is TGTGCCAGCTCACCAAGAACAGGGGGAGAGCCCCAGCATTTT.

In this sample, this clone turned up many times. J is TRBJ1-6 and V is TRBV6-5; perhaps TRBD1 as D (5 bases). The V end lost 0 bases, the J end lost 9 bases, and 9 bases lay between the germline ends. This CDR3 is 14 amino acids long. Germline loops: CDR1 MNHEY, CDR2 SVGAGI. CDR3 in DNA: TGTGCCAGCAGTTACTCCCCCGGGGGTTCACCCCTCCACTTT. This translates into CASSYSPGGSPLHF.

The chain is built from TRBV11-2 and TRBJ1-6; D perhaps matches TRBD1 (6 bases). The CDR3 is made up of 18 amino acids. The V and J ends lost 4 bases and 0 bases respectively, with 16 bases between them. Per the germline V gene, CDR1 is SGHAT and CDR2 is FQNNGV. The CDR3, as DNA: TGTGCCAGCAGCTCCGAAGGGGGGTTTAGCTCCTATAATTCACCCCTCCACTTT. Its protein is CASSSEGGFSSYNSPLHF. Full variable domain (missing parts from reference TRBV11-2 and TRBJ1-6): EAGVAQSPRYKIIEKRQSVAFWCNPISGHATLYWYQQILGQGPKLLIQFQNNGVVDDSQLPKDRFSAERLKGVDSTLKIQPAKLEDSAVYLCASSSEGGFSSYNSPLHFGNGTRLTVT.

In DNA, the CDR3 is TGCAGCGGGGGGGGGACTAGCGGAAGCACAGATACGCAGTATTTT. The encoded protein is CSGGGTSGSTDTQYF. The chain employs TRBV29-1 and TRBJ2-3, with TRBD2 identical over 11 bases. CDR3 length: 15 amino acids. V was clipped by 7 bases and J by 0 bases; unmatched bases: 6. Per the germline V gene, CDR1 is SQVTM and CDR2 is ANQGSEA.

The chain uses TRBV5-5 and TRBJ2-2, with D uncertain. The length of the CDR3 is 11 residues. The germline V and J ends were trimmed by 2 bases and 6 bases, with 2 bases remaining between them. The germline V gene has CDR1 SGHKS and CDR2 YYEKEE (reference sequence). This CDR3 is CASSFPGELFF. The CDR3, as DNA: TGTGCCAGCAGCTTTCCCGGGGAGCTGTTTTTT.

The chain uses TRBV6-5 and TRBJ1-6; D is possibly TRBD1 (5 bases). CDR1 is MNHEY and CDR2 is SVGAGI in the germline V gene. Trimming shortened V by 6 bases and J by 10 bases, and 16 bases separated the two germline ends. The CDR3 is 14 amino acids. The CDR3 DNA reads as TGTGCCAGCAGGCCGACAACCCGGGGGTCACCCCTCCACTTT. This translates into CASRPTTRGSPLHF.

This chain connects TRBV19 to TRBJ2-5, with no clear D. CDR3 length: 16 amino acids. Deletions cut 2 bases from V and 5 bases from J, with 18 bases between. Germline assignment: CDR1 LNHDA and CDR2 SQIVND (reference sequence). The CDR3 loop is CASSISRGRWMETQYF. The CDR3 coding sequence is TGTGCCAGTAGTATAAGCCGAGGACGGTGGATGGAGACCCAGTACTTC.

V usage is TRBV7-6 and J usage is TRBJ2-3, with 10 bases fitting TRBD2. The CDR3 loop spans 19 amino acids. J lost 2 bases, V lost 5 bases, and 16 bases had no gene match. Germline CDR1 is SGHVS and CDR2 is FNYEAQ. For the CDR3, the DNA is TGTGCCAGCAGCACGCCCAAATCAACTAGCGGGATTAACACAGATACGCAGTATTTT. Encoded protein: CASSTPKSTSGINTDTQYF.

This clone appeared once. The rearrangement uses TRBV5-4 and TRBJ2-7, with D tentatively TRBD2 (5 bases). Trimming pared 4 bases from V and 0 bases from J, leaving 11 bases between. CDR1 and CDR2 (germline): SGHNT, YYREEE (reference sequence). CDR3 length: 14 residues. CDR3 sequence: CASSPIGDSYEQYF. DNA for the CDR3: TGTGCCAGCAGCCCTATCGGGGACTCCTACGAGCAGTACTTC.

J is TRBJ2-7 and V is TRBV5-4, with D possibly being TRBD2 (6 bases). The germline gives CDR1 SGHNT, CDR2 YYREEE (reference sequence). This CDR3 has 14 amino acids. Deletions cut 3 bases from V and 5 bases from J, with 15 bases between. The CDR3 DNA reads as TGTGCCAGCAGCTCGAAGAGGGGCGGGGACGAGCAGTACTTC. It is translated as CASSSKRGGDEQYF.

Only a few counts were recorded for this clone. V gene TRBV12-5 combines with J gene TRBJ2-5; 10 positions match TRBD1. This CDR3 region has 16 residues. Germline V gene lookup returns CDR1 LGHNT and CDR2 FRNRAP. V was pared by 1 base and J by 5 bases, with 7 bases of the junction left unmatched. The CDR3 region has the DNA TGTGCTAGTGGTTTGGGGGACAGGGGAGATTCGGAGACCCAGTACTTC. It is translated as CASGLGDRGDSETQYF.

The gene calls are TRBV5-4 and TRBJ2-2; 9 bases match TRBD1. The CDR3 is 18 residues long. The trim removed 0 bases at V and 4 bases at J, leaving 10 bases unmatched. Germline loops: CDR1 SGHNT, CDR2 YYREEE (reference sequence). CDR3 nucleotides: TGTGCCAGCAGCTTGGCCCCGGGACAGGGATCTGGCACCGGGGAGCTGTTTTTT. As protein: CASSLAPGQGSGTGELFF.

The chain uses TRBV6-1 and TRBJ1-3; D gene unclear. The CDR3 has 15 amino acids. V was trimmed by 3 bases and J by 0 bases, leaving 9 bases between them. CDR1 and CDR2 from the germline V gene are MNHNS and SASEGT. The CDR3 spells CASSDGPSSGNTIYF. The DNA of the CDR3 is TGTGCCAGCAGTGATGGCCCATCCTCTGGAAACACCATATATTTT.

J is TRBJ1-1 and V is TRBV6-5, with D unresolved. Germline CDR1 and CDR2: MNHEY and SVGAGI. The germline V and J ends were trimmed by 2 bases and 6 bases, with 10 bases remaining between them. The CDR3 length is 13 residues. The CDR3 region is CASSYPPWAEAFF. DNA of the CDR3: TGTGCCAGCAGTTACCCCCCCTGGGCTGAAGCTTTCTTT.

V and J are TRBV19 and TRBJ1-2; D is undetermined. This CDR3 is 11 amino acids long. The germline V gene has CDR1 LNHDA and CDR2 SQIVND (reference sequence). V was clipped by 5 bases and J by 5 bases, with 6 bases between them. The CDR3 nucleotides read TGTGCCAGTAGTGATGGGTATGGCTACACCTTC. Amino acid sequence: CASSDGYGYTF.

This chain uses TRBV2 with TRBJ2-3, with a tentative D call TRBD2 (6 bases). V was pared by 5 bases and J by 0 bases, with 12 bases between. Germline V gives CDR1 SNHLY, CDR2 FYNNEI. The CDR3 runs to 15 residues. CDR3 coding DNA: TGTGCCAGCAGTAGGCGGGACTCCAGCACAGATACGCAGTATTTT. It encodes CASSRRDSSTDTQYF. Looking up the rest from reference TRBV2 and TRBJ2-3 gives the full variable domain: EPEVTQTPSHQVTQMGQEVILRCVPISNHLYFYWYRQILGQKVEFLVSFYNNEISEKSEIFDDQFSVERPDGSNFTLKIRSTKLEDSAMYFCASSRRDSSTDTQYFGPGTRLTVL.

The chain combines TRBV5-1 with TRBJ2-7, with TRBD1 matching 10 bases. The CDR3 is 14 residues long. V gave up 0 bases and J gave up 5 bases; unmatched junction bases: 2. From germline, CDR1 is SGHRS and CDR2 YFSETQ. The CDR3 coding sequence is TGCGCCAGCAGCTTGGCCGGGACAGGGGACGAGCAGTACTTC. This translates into CASSLAGTGDEQYF.

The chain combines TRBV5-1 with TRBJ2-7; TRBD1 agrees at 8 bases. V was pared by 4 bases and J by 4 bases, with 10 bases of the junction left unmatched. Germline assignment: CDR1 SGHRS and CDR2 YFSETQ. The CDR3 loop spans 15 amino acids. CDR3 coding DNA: TGCGCCAGCAGCGCGACCGGGACAGGATTATACGAGCAGTACTTC. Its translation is CASSATGTGLYEQYF.

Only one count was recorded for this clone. DNA for the CDR3: TGTGCCAGTAGTATCTGGGGCACGGGCAATCAGCCCCAGCATTTT. Its protein product is CASSIWGTGNQPQHF. The chain is built from TRBV19 and TRBJ1-5, with a tentative D call TRBD1 (5 bases). This CDR3 has 15 amino acids. Germline-derived CDR1 and CDR2 are LNHDA and SQIVND (reference sequence). With 3 bases removed from V and 2 bases from J, the gap between germline ends came to 11 bases.

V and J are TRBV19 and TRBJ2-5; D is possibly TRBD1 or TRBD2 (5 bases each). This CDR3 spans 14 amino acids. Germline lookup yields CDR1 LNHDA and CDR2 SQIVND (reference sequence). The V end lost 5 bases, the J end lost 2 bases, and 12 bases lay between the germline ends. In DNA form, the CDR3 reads TGTGCCAGTAGTGCCGGGACCGTTCAAGAGACCCAGTACTTC. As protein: CASSAGTVQETQYF.

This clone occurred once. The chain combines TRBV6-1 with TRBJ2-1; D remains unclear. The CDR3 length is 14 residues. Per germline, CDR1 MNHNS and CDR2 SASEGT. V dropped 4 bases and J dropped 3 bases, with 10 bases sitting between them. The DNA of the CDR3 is TGTGCCAGCAGTGGGGCAGGAAACTACAATGAGCAGTTCTTC. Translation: CASSGAGNYNEQFF.

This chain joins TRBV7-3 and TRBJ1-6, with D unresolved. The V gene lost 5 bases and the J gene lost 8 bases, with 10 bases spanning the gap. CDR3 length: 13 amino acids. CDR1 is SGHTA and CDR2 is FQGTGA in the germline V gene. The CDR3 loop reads CASSRDVYSPLHF. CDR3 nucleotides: TGTGCCAGCAGCCGCGATGTTTATTCACCCCTCCACTTT.

CDR3 DNA: TGCAGCGTTGACCGGACAGGGGACTACGAGCAGTACTTC. Its protein product is CSVDRTGDYEQYF. V gene TRBV29-1 combines with J gene TRBJ2-7; 9 bases map to TRBD1. Germline V lookup: CDR1 SQVTM, CDR2 ANQGSEA. Unmatched junction bases numbered 3, after V lost 3 bases and J lost 3 bases. CDR3 length: 13 amino acids.

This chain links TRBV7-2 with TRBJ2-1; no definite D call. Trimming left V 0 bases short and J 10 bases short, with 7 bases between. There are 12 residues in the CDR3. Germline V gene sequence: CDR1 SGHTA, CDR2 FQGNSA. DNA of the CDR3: TGTGCCAGCAGCTTAGCTGTGGGGGAGCAGTTCTTC. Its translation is CASSLAVGEQFF.

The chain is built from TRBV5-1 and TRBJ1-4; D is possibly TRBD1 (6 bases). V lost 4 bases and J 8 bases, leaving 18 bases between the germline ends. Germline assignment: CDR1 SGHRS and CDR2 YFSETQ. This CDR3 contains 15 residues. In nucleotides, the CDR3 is TGCGCCAGCAGCAATCCGGGGGCTAGGGGGGAAAAACTGTTTTTT. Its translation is CASSNPGARGEKLFF.

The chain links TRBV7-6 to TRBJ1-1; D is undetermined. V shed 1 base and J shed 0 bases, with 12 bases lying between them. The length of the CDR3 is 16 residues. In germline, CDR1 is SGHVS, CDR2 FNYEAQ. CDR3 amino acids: CASSLDIGEMNTEAFF. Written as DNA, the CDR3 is TGTGCCAGCAGCTTAGATATAGGAGAGATGAACACTGAAGCTTTCTTT.